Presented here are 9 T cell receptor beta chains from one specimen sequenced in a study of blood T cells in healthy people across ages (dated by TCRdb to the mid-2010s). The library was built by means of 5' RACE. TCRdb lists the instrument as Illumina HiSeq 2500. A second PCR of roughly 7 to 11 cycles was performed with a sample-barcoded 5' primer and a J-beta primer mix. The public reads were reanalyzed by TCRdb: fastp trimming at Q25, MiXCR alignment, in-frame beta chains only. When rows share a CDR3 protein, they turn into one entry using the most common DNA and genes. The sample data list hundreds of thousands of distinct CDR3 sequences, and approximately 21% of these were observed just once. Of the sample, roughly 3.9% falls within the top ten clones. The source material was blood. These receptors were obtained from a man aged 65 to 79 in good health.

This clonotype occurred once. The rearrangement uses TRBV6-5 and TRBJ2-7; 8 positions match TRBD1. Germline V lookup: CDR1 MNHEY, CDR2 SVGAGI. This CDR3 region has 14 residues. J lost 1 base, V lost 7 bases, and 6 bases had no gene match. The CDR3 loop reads CASNTGGPSYEQYF. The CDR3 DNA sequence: TGTGCCAGCAATACAGGGGGTCCTTCCTACGAGCAGTACTTC.

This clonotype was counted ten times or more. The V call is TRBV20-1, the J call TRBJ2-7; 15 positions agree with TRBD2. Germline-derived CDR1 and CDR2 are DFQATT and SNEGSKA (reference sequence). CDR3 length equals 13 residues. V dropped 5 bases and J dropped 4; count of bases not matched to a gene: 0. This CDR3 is CSAGLAGGYEQYF. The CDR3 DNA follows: TGCAGTGCTGGACTAGCGGGAGGGTACGAGCAGTACTTC.

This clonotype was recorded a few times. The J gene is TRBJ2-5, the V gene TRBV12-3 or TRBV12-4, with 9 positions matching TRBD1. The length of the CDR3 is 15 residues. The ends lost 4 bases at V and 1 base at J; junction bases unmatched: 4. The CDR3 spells CASSWGTGSQETQYF. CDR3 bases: TGTGCCAGCAGTTGGGGGACAGGGTCCCAAGAGACCCAGTACTTC.

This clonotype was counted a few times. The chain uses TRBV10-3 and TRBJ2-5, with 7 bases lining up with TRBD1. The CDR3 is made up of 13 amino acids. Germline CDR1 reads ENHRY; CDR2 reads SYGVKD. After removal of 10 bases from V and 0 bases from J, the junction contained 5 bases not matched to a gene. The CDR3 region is CANGQAYQETQYF. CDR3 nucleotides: TGTGCCAACGGACAGGCGTACCAAGAGACCCAGTACTTC.

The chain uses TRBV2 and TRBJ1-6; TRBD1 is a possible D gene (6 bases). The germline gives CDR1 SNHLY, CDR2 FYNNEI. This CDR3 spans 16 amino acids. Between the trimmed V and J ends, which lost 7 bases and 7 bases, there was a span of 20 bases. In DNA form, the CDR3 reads TGTGCCAGCACCCTGAGGCTTACAGGGAGCAATTCACCCCTCCACTTT. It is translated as CASTLRLTGSNSPLHF.

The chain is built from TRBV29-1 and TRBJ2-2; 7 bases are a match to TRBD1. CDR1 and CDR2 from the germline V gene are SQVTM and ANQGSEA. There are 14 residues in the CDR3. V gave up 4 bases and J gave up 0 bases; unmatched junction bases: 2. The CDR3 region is CSVAQGANTGELFF. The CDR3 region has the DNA TGCAGCGTTGCTCAGGGGGCGAACACCGGGGAGCTGTTTTTT.

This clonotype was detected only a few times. CDR3 in DNA: TGTGCCAGCAGCCCAACCTCCTGGGAAAAACTGTTTTTT. It encodes CASSPTSWEKLFF. The gene calls are TRBV3-1 and TRBJ1-4; unclear D gene. Germline V CDR1 and CDR2: LGHDT, YNNKEL (reference sequence). The V gene lost 4 bases and the J gene lost 8 bases, with 11 bases spanning the gap. The CDR3 runs 13 residues. The whole variable domain, remainder taken from reference TRBV3-1 and TRBJ1-4, is DTAVSQTPKYLVTQMGNDKSIKCEQNLGHDTMYWYKQDSKKFLKIMFSYNNKELIINETVPNRFSPKSPDKAHLNLHINSLELGDSAVYFCASSPTSWEKLFFGSGTQLSVL.

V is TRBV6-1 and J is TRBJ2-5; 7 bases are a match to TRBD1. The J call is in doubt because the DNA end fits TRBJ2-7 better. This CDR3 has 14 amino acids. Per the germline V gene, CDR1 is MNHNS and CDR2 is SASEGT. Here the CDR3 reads CASSEAWTGYEQYF. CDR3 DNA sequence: TGTGCCAGCAGTGAAGCCTGGACAGGTTACGAGCAGTACTTC.

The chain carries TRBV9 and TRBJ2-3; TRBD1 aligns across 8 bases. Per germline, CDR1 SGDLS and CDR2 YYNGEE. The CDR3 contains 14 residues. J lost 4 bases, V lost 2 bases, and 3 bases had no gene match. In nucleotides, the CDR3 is TGTGCCAGCAGCGTCCAGGGGGCGGCAGATACGCAGTATTTT. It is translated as CASSVQGAADTQYF.